This T cell receptor (beta chain) is from a study of cytomegalovirus exposure and HLA in healthy donors (dated by TCRdb to about 2017). About the investigation overall: In an earlier analysis of approximately 500 of the donors, under 300 Gb of sequence data and roughly 100 million unique TCR beta sequences from 150 million to 200 million T cells were reported. In the later analysis, no new phenotypic data were used to find candidate immune exposures; instead, reliance was placed on TCR beta sequences and their occurrence across donors. A later genetic analysis took genome-wide SNP genotypes for about three fifths of the roughly 670 donors and used that subset as a discovery cohort. Across 300 to 500 genotyped donors of the cohort, an average of about 240,000 unique TCR beta nucleotide sequences per donor were sequenced, and roughly a sixth of those sequences were non-productive. To study patterns of TCR occurrence, a later analysis re-analyzed previously published TCR beta repertoires from several hundred donors and added high-resolution HLA genotyping. In addition to the first cohort of 650 to 750 subjects, a separate validation cohort of 130 or so different subjects was used. The T cell repertoires of 700 or so subjects were profiled by immunosequencing and related to cytomegalovirus serostatus. High-throughput TCR immunosequencing, statistical association of individual TCRs with disease status, and machine learning were combined to predict cytomegalovirus infection status. The number of donors typed differed by locus, with about 629-630 for A, B, C, DRB1 and DQB1, 522 for DQA1, about 610 for DPA1, and approximately 470 for DPB1. Every discovery cohort repertoire had been produced on one sequencing platform. Class I and class II HLA loci were covered by the typing at four-digit resolution. The genetic ancestry cluster associated with self-reported Caucasian donors included 70% to 85% of the roughly 400 genotyped donors. Donor age, sex, ethnicity and CMV serostatus were compiled together with the repertoire data. An earlier analysis of roughly 600 of the donors used high-throughput TCR beta sequencing to judge whether each TCR beta V gene segment behaved as functional or pseudogenic. Because of strong linkage in the cohort, 5 or 6 DR-DQ haplotypes were treated as single units for association and clustering. The study was designed to test whether signatures of past pathogen exposure could be identified by cataloging public T cell receptors. Approximately 300 gigabases of sequencing data and roughly 90 million unique TCR sequences were included in an early release covering over 600 HLA-typed donors.

Receptor libraries were prepared by the immunoSEQ multiplex PCR assay. For the multiplex PCR, a mixture combining 60 forward primers for TCR Vbeta segments and 13 reverse primers for TCR Jbeta segments was used. A multiplex PCR assay on genomic DNA amplified the CDR3 region of rearranged TCR beta genes. On the Illumina HiSeq System, the amplified TCR beta libraries were sequenced as 87-base-pair reads. The authors' pipeline ran thus. Across the roughly 640 repertoires, a later analysis counted approximately 83 million unique TCR beta chains, roughly 11 million of which were shared by at least two donors. Raw reads were error-corrected and collapsed into unique sequences with a nearest-neighbor algorithm that merged closely related sequences to remove PCR and sequencing errors. V, D and J gene segments were assigned by aligning CDR3 sequences to IMGT reference sequences. For a sequence to be retained, at least a six-nucleotide match to both a V gene segment and a J gene segment was required. Rearrangements were called productive when the CDR3 lacked stop codons and stayed in frame with V and J; all others were non-productive. CDR3 was defined by IMGT convention, running from the second conserved V-encoded cysteine to the conserved J-encoded phenylalanine. Sequences without an unambiguous match to a single V gene segment were excluded from the earlier analysis of approximately 600 of the donors. In an earlier analysis of approximately 550 of the donors, V segments were called functional above 56.7% productive rearrangements and were called segregating when the between-donor standard deviation exceeded 5%. A statistical classification framework was developed to diagnose cytomegalovirus status using the catalog of TCR beta chain sequences. In a later analysis, TCR nucleotide sequences were compared against IMGT/GENE-DB human TR gene sequences so that V and J genes could be assigned. A later analysis assigned CDR3 sequences and most-parsimonious VDJ recombination scenarios with the TCRdist pipeline. A later analysis defined each TCR beta chain by its CDR3 amino acid sequence plus V-gene family, and excluded reads lacking a unique V-gene family. A later analysis removed roughly 590 highly shared, low-generation-probability nucleotide sequences to deal with suspected cross-contamination and a sequencing artifact. For each public chain, a later analysis derived a clonal expansion index from normalized ranks of inferred template counts within each repertoire. In a later analysis, generation probabilities were computed with a VDJ recombination model fitted to out-of-frame rearrangements, and the resulting probabilities were checked against IGoR. A later analysis scored TCR-TCR, TCR-HLA and TCR-CMV co-occurrence with hypergeometric tests, applying a repertoire-size bias correction to TCR pairs. A later analysis estimated false discovery rates by permuting HLA or CMV assignments 20 times. In a later analysis, co-occurring TCRs were grouped using DBSCAN, with TCRdist sequence similarity added in when clustering inside HLA-allele-positive subsets. Repertoires with fewer than 30,000 or more than 120,000 public chains were left out of co-occurrence clustering, as were about five repertoires with anomalous nucleotide sharing. TCRdb's version of the immuneACCESS table is confined to in-frame rearrangements and falls short of the full clone set. An unresolved V gene accounts for under half of the shortfall where checked; the remainder is of unknown origin. From that table come the V and J calls and clone size; the DNA was used to work out D and trimming. The sample table shows 100,000 to 120,000 clones, and about 90% are seen once. The ten largest clones represent approximately 1.8% of the sample.

Looking up the germline V gene (reference sequence) yields CDR1 GTSNPN and CDR2 SVGIG. Counted from cysteine to phenylalanine, this CDR3 has 11 amino acids. Only the CDR3 part of the read is kept: 33 bases, read in frame from the first base. At the junction V is shortened by 7 bases and J by 2 bases, with 7 bases in between. Remarks on this clone: Its target antigen remains unknown. Base qualities are not provided; no much larger clone lies one nucleotide away.

Study-wide conclusions, independent of this receptor: According to a later analysis, parvovirus B19, influenza, CMV and Epstein-Barr virus appeared linked to several top co-occurrence clusters. In a later analysis, TCR association rates were found to vary across HLA loci, with the most associated TCRs seen for DRB1 alleles and the fewest for HLA-C alleles. In the study, 150 to 200 TCR beta chains were listed as associated with cytomegalovirus. An association between a missense DCLRE1C variant and V-gene and J-gene trimming of TCR beta chains was found in a later genetic analysis and replicated in an independent cohort. A later analysis associated 16,951 TCR beta sequences with specific HLA alleles at a false discovery rate of 0.05. When HLA alleles, especially DR and DQ, strongly co-occurred, attributing TCR associations to individual alleles was difficult. Compared with the approximately 670-donor mean, donors in an Asian-associated ancestry cluster had fewer N-insertions in productive TCRs, according to a later genetic analysis. Broadly in line with IMGT annotations, most TCR beta V segments showed up in productive rearrangements about 87% or about 30% of the time in an earlier analysis of 450 to 750 of the donors. Presence/absence analyses assumed roughly uniform sequencing depth across donors, an assumption that may not hold. In vitro tests confirmed that a few of the cytomegalovirus-associated TCR beta chains recognize cytomegalovirus antigens. A later analysis found that HLA-associated TCR beta chains were more clonally expanded and had lower generation probabilities than equally common non-associated chains. A further reported finding was that TCR beta sequences accurately predicted the HLA-A and HLA-B alleles for most subjects in the first cohort. Because counts were too low, some 17 rarely observed V segments, including chromosome 9 orphons, were excluded from the earlier analysis of around 640 of the donors. Because some donors lacked HLA typing at each locus, the association tests relied only on the typed subset. Cytomegalovirus status was reported to be diagnosed by the classifier with high specificity and sensitivity in both the original and validation cohorts. Some IMGT-functional V segments, including TRBV6-2 and TRBV6-3, could not be told apart with the 87-base-pair reads, so those segments were excluded. In this cohort, only TCR beta chains were sequenced, and detectable features were limited by the absence of alpha or paired-chain data. Correlated functional status among segregating V segments might be attributable to linkage disequilibrium, but an unknown experimental factor could not be ruled out. For the cohort, immune exposure information was limited to CMV serostatus. The sequencing pipeline was judged likely to have produced a cluster of highly shared sequence variants as a technical artifact. In a later analysis, most CMV-associated TCR beta chains were found to appear HLA-restricted, with HLA associations seemingly driven largely by CMV exposure. According to the authors, the approach could potentially be generalized to other disease states and immunological phenotypes. Across donors, most TCR sequences were observed very rarely, whereas some public TCRs were present in many individuals.

The cohort consisted of 650 to 850 healthy bone marrow donors. All cohort members were sampled while nominally healthy, although unrecorded immune exposures were likely present. The donor tested CMV seronegative and was one of the 352 seronegative cohort members. A peripheral blood sample was collected from each donor, and TCR beta sequencing was performed on peripheral blood mononuclear cells. The Qiagen DNeasy Blood Extraction Kit was used to extract genomic DNA from the blood cell samples. The specimen was PBMCs. The receptor comes from a man aged 35-49 years in good health and CMV-seronegative. Recombination connected TRBV30 to TRBJ2-3; a confident D gene designation cannot be given. The CDR3 reads CALAATDTQYF. The base sequence is TGTGCCTTGGCGGCCACAGATACGCAGTATTTT. Beyond the CDR3, the reference TRBV30 and TRBJ2-3 genes provide the residues; the full variable domain reads: SQTIHQWPATLVQPVGSPLSLECTVEGTSNPNLYWYRQAAGRGLQLLFYSVGIGQISSEVPQNLSASRPQDRQFILSSKKLLLSDSGFYLCALAATDTQYFGPGTRLTVL.